The 18 T cell receptor beta chains given below trace back to one sample, sequenced in a study of T cells after yellow fever vaccination (dated by TCRdb to between 2018 and 2021). The protocol used for the library was 5' RACE. TCRdb shows the sequencer as Illumina HiSeq 2500. The public reads were reprocessed in TCRdb via fastp at Q25 and MiXCR, keeping in-frame beta chains. A single entry per CDR3 protein holds the most common genes and DNA from its merged rows. Recorded for this sample are 500,000 to 650,000 distinct CDR3 sequences; roughly 12% of them occurred a single time. The top ten constitute 15% of the sample. The sample's treatment or condition label, in plain terms: live attenuated yellow fever vaccine strain. The input for sequencing was PBMCs, taken on the day of the yellow fever booster vaccination. The receptors were sampled from a man aged 25 to 45 who received the YFV17D yellow fever vaccine.

The J gene is TRBJ2-6, the V gene TRBV7-3, with 9 bases matching TRBD1. This CDR3 spans 18 amino acids. V shed 6 bases, J shed 0 bases, and the junction held 9 bases outside the gene matches. The V gene's germline CDR1 is SGHTA and CDR2 FQGTGA. The CDR3: CASSKTGTGLSGANVLTF. In DNA form, the CDR3 reads TGTGCCAGCAGTAAAACCGGGACAGGGCTCTCTGGGGCCAACGTCCTGACTTTC.

The V and J genes are TRBV6-2 or TRBV6-3 and TRBJ1-5; D is perhaps TRBD1 (6 bases). Germline V gives CDR1 MNHEY, CDR2 SVGEGT. V shed 5 bases and J shed 6 bases, with 20 bases lying between them. The CDR3 runs to 16 residues. The CDR3 sequence is CASSPEGGAVGQPQHF. In DNA form, the CDR3 reads TGTGCCAGCAGTCCAGAGGGGGGGGCAGTGGGTCAGCCCCAGCATTTT.

This clonotype occurred once. The missing conserved phenylalanine or tryptophan at the end of this CDR3 makes a read error likely. This chain links TRBV29-1 with TRBJ2-7, with 8 bases that match TRBD1. Germline-derived CDR1 and CDR2 are SQVTM and ANQGSEA. Trimming took 4 bases from V and 6 from J; bases not matched to a gene: 8. The CDR3 has 13 residues. The CDR3 DNA sequence: TGCAGCGTTGCGTCGACAGGGGTGGGCGAGCAGTACTGC. Translated: CSVASTGVGEQYC.

V and J are TRBV7-2 and TRBJ2-5, with D possibly being TRBD1 or TRBD2 (7 bases each). The CDR3 spans 14 residues. V was trimmed by 3 bases and J by 5 bases, leaving 13 bases between them. Germline assignment: CDR1 SGHTA and CDR2 FQGNSA. The CDR3 bases are TGTGCCAGCAGCTTTGAGGGAGGGGGCGAGACCCAGTACTTC. It codes for CASSFEGGGETQYF.

Only one count was recorded for this clonotype. The junction differs from germline at one of its ends, possibly a read error. CDR3 bases: TGCGCCAGCAGCTTGGCGCCAGGTTACGAGCAGCACTTC. Its translation: CASSLAPGYEQHF. The rearrangement uses TRBV5-1 and TRBJ2-7; D is unresolved. Germline CDR1 is SGHRS and CDR2 is YFSETQ. This CDR3 has 13 amino acids.

This clonotype was counted between two and nine times. This chain joins TRBV19 and TRBJ2-7; D uncertain. This CDR3 is 13 amino acids long. V was shortened by 8 bases and J by 2 bases, with 13 bases between the two germline ends. The germline CDR1 and CDR2 sequences are LNHDA and SQIVND (reference sequence). CDR3 sequence reads: CASGFGQPYEQYF. CDR3 nucleotides: TGTGCCAGTGGGTTCGGCCAGCCCTACGAGCAGTACTTC.

This clonotype was counted a few times. V usage is TRBV5-4 and J usage is TRBJ2-1; D may be TRBD1 (7 bases). This CDR3 is built from 18 residues. V lost 2 bases and J lost 8, with 26 bases in between. CDR1 and CDR2 from the germline V gene are SGHNT and YYREEE (reference sequence). The CDR3 region is CASSLGIRGQGGSYEQFF. As DNA, the CDR3 is TGTGCCAGCAGCTTAGGAATCCGCGGGCAGGGGGGATCGTATGAGCAGTTCTTC.

This clonotype has only a few counts. The chain carries TRBV20-1 and TRBJ2-3; D is perhaps TRBD1 or TRBD2 (5 bases each). V shed 3 bases and J shed 6 bases, with 16 bases lying between them. The CDR3 covers 14 residues. Germline V CDR1 and CDR2: DFQATT, SNEGSKA (reference sequence). The CDR3 DNA reads as TGCAGTGCTAGGCCCCAGGACTGGGGGGATACGCAGTATTTT. The encoded protein is CSARPQDWGDTQYF.

The V and J genes are TRBV4-3 and TRBJ2-1; D is ambiguous. The germline V gene encodes CDR1 LGHNA and CDR2 YSLEER. V dropped 1 base and J dropped 3 bases, with 10 bases sitting between them. The CDR3 is 15 residues long. The CDR3: CASSQVRQNYNEQFF. CDR3 DNA: TGCGCCAGCAGCCAAGTTCGTCAGAACTACAATGAGCAGTTCTTC.

This chain connects TRBV12-3 or TRBV12-4 to TRBJ2-2, with D tentatively TRBD2 (5 bases). This CDR3 comprises 15 residues. V lost 6 bases and J 7 bases, leaving 18 bases between the germline ends. The CDR3 spells CASRGPVAGGGELFF. The CDR3 nucleotides read TGTGCCAGCAGGGGCCCGGTGGCGGGCGGCGGGGAGCTGTTTTTT.

This rearrangement joins TRBV20-1 to TRBJ2-7; 7 nucleotides align to TRBD1. The V segment lost 6 bases and the J segment 0 bases; nucleotides outside the gene matches: 11. Germline CDR1 reads DFQATT; CDR2 reads SNEGSKA (reference sequence). This CDR3 has 15 residues. The CDR3 is CSANRDSSSSYEQYF. CDR3 sequence (DNA): TGCAGTGCGAACAGGGACAGTTCGAGCTCCTACGAGCAGTACTTC.

The J gene is TRBJ2-1, the V gene TRBV12-3 or TRBV12-4; 7 nucleotides match TRBD2. The CDR3 is 14 amino acids. The V segment lost 10 bases and the J segment 8 bases; nucleotides outside the gene matches: 14. CDR3 loop: CATLDLLATDEQFF. The CDR3 bases are TGTGCCACCCTGGACCTACTAGCGACAGATGAGCAGTTCTTC.

V is TRBV30 and J is TRBJ2-7, with TRBD1 matching 9 bases. The CDR3 has 13 amino acids. With 5 bases clipped from V and 4 bases from J, the junction kept 6 bases outside the gene matches. Germline CDR1 reads GTSNPN; CDR2 reads SVGIG (reference sequence). DNA for the CDR3: TGTGCCTGGGGACAGGGGCTCTCATACGAGCAGTACTTC. As protein: CAWGQGLSYEQYF. The entire variable domain, with the rest obtained from reference TRBV30 and TRBJ2-7, is as follows: SQTIHQWPATLVQPVGSPLSLECTVEGTSNPNLYWYRQAAGRGLQLLFYSVGIGQISSEVPQNLSASRPQDRQFILSSKKLLLSDSGFYLCAWGQGLSYEQYFGPGTRLTVT.

With regard to this clonotype: The junction shows a germline mismatch at one end, possibly a read error. V is TRBV28 and J is TRBJ2-7; TRBD2 aligns across 12 bases. This CDR3 has 16 residues. The germline gives CDR1 MDHEN, CDR2 SYDVKM. CDR3 sequence: CTSSSLTSGRAYEQYF. CDR3 nucleotides: TGTACCAGCAGTTCGCTGACTAGCGGGAGAGCCTACGAGCAGTACTTC.

This clonotype was observed a handful of times. The chain employs TRBV12-3 or TRBV12-4 and TRBJ2-2; D possibly corresponds to TRBD2 (5 bases). The CDR3 has 14 residues. The V end lost 4 bases, the J end lost 7 bases, and 13 bases lay between the germline ends. The CDR3 loop reads CASSSGGSIGELFF. CDR3 DNA sequence: TGTGCCAGCAGTTCGGGCGGGTCAATCGGGGAGCTGTTTTTT.

This rearrangement joins TRBV5-1 to TRBJ1-2; 7 bases map to TRBD1. The CDR3 is 14 amino acids. CDR1 is SGHRS and CDR2 is YFSETQ in the germline V gene. The trim removed 0 bases at V and 3 bases at J, leaving 2 bases unmatched. In DNA form, the CDR3 reads TGCGCCAGCAGCTTGGGGGACAGCCACTATGGCTACACCTTC. Encoded protein: CASSLGDSHYGYTF.

This clonotype was found once. This chain links TRBV29-1 with TRBJ2-7; 8 nucleotides match TRBD2. The CDR3 covers 15 residues. Germline assignment: CDR1 SQVTM and CDR2 ANQGSEA. The trim removed 4 bases at V and 1 base at J, leaving 9 bases unmatched. The DNA for the CDR3 is TGCAGCGTTGGCCGAACGGGAGGGGATTCCTACGAGCAGTACTTC. This encodes CSVGRTGGDSYEQYF.

CDR3 region: CSADPFWDRDTEAFF. Here the CDR3 DNA reads TGCAGTGCTGATCCCTTCTGGGACAGAGACACTGAAGCTTTCTTT. The rearrangement joins TRBV20-1 to TRBJ1-1; 7 nucleotides agree with TRBD1. The CDR3 runs to 15 residues. Germline V CDR1 and CDR2: DFQATT, SNEGSKA (reference sequence). J gave up 3 bases and V 5 bases, and 12 bases lay outside the gene matches.